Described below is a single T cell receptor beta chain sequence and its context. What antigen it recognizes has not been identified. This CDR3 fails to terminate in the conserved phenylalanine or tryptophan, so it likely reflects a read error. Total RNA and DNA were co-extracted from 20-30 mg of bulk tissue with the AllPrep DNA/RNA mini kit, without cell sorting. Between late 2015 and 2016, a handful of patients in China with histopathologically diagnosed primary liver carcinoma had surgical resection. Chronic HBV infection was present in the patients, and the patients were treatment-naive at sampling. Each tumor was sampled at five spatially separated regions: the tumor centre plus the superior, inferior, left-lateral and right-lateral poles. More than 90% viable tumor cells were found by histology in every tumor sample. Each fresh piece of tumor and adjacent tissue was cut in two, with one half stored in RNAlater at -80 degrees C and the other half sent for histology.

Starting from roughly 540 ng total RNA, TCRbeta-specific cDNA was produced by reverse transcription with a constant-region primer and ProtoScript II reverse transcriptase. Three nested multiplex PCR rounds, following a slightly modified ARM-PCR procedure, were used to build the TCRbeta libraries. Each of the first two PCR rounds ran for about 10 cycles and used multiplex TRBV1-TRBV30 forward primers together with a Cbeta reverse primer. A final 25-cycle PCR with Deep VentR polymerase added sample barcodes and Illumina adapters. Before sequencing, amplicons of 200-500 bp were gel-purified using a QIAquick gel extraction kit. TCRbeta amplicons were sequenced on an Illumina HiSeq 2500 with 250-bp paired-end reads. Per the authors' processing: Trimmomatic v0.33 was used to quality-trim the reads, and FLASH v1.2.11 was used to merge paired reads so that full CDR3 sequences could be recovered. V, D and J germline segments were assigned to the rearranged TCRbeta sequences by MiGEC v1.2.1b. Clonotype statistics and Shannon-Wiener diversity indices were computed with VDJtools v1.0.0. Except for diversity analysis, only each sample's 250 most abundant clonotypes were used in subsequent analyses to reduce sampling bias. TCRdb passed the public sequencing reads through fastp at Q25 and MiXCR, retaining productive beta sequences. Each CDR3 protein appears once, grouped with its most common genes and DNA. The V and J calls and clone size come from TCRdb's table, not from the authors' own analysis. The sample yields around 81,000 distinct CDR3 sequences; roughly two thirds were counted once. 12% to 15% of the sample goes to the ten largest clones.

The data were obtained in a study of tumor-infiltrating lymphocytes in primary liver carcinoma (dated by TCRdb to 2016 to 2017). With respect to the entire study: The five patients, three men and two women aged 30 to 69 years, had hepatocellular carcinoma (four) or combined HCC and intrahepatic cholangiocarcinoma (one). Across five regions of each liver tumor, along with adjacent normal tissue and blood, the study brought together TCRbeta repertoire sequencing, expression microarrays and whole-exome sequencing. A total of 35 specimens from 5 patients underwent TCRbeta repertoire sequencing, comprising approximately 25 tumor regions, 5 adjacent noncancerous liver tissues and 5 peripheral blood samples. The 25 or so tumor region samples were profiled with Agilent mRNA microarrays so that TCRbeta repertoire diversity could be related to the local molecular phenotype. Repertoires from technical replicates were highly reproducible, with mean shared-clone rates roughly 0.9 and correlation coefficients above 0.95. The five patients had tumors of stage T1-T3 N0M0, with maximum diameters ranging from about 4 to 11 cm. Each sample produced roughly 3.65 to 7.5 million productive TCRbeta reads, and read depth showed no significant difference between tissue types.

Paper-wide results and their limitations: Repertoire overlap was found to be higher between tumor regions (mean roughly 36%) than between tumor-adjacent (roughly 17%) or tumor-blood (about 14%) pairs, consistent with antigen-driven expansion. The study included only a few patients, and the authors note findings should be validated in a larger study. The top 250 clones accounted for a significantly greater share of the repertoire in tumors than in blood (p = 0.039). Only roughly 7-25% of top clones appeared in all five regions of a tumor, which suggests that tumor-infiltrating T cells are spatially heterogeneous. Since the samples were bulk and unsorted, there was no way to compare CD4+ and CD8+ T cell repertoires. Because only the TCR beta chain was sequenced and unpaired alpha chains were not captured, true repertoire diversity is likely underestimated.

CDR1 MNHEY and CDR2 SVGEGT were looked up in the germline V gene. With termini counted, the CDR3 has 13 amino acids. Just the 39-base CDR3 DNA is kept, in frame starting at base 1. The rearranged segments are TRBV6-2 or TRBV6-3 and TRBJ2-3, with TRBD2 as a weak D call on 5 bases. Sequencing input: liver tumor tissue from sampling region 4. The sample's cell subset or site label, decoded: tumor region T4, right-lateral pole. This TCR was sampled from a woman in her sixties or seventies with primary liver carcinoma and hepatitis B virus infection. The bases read TGTGCCAGCTGTTACTCTAGCATAGATACGCAGTATTAT. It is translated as CASCYSSIDTQYY.